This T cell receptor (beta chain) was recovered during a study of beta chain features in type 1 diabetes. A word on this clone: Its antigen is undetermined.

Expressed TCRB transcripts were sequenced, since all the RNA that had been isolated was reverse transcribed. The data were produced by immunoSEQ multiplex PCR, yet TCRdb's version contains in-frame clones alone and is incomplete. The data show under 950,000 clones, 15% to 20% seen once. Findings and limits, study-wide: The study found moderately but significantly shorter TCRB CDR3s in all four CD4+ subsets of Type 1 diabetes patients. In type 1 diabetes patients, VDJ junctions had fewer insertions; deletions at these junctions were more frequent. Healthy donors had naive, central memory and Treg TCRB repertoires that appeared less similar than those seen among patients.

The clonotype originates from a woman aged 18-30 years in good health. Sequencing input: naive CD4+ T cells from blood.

CDR3 in amino acids: CASKDTPQNEQYF. DNA of the CDR3: TGTGCCAGCAAGGACACACCACAAAACGAGCAGTACTTC. V is TRBV7-2 and J is TRBJ2-7; D possibly corresponds to TRBD1 (5 bases). Germline V CDR1 and CDR2: SGHTA, FQGNSA. CDR3 size: 13 residues. Trimming removed 7 bases from V and 5 bases from J, with 15 bases in between.